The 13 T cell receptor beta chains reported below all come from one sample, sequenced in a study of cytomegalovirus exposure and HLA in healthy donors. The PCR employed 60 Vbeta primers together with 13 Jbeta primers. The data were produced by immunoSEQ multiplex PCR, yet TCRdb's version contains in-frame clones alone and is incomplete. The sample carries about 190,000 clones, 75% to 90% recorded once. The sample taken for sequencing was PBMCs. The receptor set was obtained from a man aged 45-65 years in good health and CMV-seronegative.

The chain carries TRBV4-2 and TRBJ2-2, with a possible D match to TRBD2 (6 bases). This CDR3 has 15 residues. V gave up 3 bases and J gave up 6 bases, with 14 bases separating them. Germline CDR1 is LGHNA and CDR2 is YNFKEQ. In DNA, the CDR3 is TGTGCCAGCAGCCAGGACTATAGCGTCCCCGGGGAGCTGTTTTTT. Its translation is CASSQDYSVPGELFF.

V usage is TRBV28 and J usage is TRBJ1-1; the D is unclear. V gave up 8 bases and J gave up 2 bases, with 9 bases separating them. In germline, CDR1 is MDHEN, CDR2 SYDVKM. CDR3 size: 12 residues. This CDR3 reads CASHAGNTEAFF. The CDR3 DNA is TGTGCCAGCCATGCGGGTAACACTGAAGCTTTCTTT. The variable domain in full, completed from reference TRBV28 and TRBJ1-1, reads DVKVTQSSRYLVKRTGEKVFLECVQDMDHENMFWYRQDPGLGLRLIYFSYDVKMKEKGDIPEGYSVSREKKERFSLILESASTNQTSMYLCASHAGNTEAFFGQGTRLTVV.

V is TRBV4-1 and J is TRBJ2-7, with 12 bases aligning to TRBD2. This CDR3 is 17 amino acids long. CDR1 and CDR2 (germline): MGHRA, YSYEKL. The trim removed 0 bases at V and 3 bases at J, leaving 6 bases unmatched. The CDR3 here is CASSQEETSGRSYEQYF. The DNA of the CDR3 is TGCGCCAGCAGCCAAGAGGAGACTAGCGGGAGAAGCTACGAGCAGTACTTC.

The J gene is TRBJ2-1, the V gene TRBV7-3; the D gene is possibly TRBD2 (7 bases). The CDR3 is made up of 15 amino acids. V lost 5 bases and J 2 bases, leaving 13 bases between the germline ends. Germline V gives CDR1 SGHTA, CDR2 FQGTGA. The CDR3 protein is CASSTFGGPYNEQFF. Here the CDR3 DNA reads TGTGCCAGCAGCACGTTCGGGGGGCCCTACAATGAGCAGTTCTTC.

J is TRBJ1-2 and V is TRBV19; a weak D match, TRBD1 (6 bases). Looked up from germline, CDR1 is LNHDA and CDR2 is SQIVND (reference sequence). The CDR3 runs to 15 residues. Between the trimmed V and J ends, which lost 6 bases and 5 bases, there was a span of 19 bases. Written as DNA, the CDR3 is TGTGCCAGTAGCGAGACAGGTTCGATTTCTTATGGCTACACCTTC. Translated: CASSETGSISYGYTF.

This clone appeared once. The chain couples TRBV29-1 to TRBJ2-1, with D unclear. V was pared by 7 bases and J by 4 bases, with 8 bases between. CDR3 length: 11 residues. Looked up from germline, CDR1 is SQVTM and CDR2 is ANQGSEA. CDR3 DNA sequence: TGCAGCGCCCATACATACAATGAGCAGTTCTTC. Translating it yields CSAHTYNEQFF.

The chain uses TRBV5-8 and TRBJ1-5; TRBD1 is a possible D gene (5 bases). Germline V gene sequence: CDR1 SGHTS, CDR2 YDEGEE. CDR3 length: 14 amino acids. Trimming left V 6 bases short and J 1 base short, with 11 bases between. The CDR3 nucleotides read TGTGCCAGCAACCGGGGGGGGAGCAATCAGCCCCAGCATTTT. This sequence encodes CASNRGGSNQPQHF.

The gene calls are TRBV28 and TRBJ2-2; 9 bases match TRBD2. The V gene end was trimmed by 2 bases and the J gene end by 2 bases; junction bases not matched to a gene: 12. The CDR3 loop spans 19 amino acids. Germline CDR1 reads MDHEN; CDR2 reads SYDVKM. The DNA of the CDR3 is TGTGCCAGCAGTTTAGTCGGACTAGCGCGTGCTCTAAACACCGGGGAGCTGTTTTTT. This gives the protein CASSLVGLARALNTGELFF. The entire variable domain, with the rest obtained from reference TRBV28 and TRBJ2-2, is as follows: DVKVTQSSRYLVKRTGEKVFLECVQDMDHENMFWYRQDPGLGLRLIYFSYDVKMKEKGDIPEGYSVSREKKERFSLILESASTNQTSMYLCASSLVGLARALNTGELFFGEGSRLTVL.

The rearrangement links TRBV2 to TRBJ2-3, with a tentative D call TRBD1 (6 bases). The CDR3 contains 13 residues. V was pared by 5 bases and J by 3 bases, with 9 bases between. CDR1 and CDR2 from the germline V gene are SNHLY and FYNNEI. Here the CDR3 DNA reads TGTGCCAGCAGTTACAGGGAAACAGATACGCAGTATTTT. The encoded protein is CASSYRETDTQYF.

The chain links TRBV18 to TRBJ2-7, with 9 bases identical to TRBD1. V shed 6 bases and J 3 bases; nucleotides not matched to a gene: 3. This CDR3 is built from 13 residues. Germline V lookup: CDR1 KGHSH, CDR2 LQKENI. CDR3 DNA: TGTGCCAGCTCCTCGACAGGGGGCTACGAGCAGTACTTC. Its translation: CASSSTGGYEQYF.

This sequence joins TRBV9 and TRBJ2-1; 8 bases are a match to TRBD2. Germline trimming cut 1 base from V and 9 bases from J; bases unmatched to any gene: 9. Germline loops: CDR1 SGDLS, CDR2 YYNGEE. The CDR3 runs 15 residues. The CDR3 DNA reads TGTGCCAGCAGCGTAATGACTAGCGCCCACGGTGAGCAGTTCTTC. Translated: CASSVMTSAHGEQFF. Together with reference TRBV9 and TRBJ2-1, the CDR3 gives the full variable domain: DSGVTQTPKHLITATGQRVTLRCSPRSGDLSVYWYQQSLDQGLQFLIQYYNGEERAKGNILERFSAQQFPDLHSELNLSSLELGDSALYFCASSVMTSAHGEQFFGPGTRLTVL.

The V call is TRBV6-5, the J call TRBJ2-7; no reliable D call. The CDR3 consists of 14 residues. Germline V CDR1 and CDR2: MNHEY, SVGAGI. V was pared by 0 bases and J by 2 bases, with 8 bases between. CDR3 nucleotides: TGTGCCAGCAGTTACTCCCCTACCGCCTACGAGCAGTACTTC. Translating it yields CASSYSPTAYEQYF.

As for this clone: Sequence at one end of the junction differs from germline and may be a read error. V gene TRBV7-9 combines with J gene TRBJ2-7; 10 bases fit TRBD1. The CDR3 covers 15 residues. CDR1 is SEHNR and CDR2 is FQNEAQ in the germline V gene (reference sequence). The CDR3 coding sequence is TGTTCCAGCAGCGGACGGACAGGGGGGCTCTACGAGCAGTACTTC. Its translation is CSSSGRTGGLYEQYF.